The 8 T cell receptor beta chains below come from one sample, sequenced in a study of OX40 agonist ivuxolimab in advanced cancers. Clones were read by immunoSEQ multiplex PCR, and TCRdb kept only the in-frame ones, dropping some. The sample lists more than 70,000 clones; 84% were seen once. Material: CD4+ or CD8+ T cells sorted from blood, obtained in a trial of the OX40 agonist ivuxolimab. All receptors come from an adult with an advanced solid tumor such as melanoma, head and neck, liver or kidney cancer.

This chain connects TRBV2 to TRBJ2-1; TRBD1 agrees at 7 bases. Germline CDR1 reads SNHLY; CDR2 reads FYNNEI. The CDR3 runs to 15 residues. J was trimmed by 4 bases and V by 8 bases; bases with no gene match: 11. CDR3 DNA sequence: TGTGCCAGCTCTCCCCAATTGACAGGGTACAATGAGCAGTTCTTC. It specifies CASSPQLTGYNEQFF.

The chain combines TRBV6-5 with TRBJ2-7, with unresolved D. Per the germline V gene, CDR1 is MNHEY and CDR2 is SVGAGI. Deletions cut 8 bases from V and 5 bases from J, with 13 bases between. This CDR3 is 12 amino acids long. The DNA for the CDR3 is TGTGCCAGCGGTCAAGGTCGGCACGAGCAGTACTTC. Residues: CASGQGRHEQYF.

The genes are TRBV28 and TRBJ2-5; D possibly uses TRBD1 or TRBD2 (6 bases each). Trimming removed 6 bases at V and 5 bases at J, with 10 bases between. Germline V lookup: CDR1 MDHEN, CDR2 SYDVKM. This CDR3 is 12 amino acids long. This CDR3 is CASSGGWETQYF. As DNA, the CDR3 is TGTGCCAGCAGCGGGGGCTGGGAGACCCAGTACTTC.

Notes on this clone: This same CDR3 is encoded by further DNA sequences in the sample. This rearrangement joins TRBV19 to TRBJ2-7; maybe TRBD1 (6 bases). The CDR3 is 14 residues long. CDR1 LNHDA and CDR2 SQIVND come from the germline V gene (reference sequence). Trimming stripped 3 bases from V and 2 bases from J, with 11 bases between. CDR3 loop: CASSMGHLTYEQYF. DNA of the CDR3: TGTGCCAGTAGTATGGGACATCTAACCTACGAGCAGTACTTC.

The chain has TRBV5-6 and TRBJ2-3, with D perhaps matching TRBD1 (5 bases). Per germline, CDR1 SGHDT and CDR2 YYEEEE. The CDR3 length is 13 residues. V gave up 3 bases and J gave up 6 bases, with 11 bases separating them. The CDR3 protein is CASSWGKSDTQYF. The CDR3 DNA sequence: TGTGCCAGCAGCTGGGGCAAATCGGATACGCAGTATTTT.

CDR3 protein: CASSLRPTDTQYF. The DNA of the CDR3 is TGTGCCAGCAGCTTGCGGCCCACAGATACGCAGTATTTT. V gene TRBV5-6 combines with J gene TRBJ2-3; D remains unclear. This CDR3 contains 13 residues. In germline, CDR1 is SGHDT, CDR2 YYEEEE. Deletions cut 1 base from V and 2 bases from J, with 5 bases between.

The chain recombines TRBV19 with TRBJ2-4; 8 bases align to TRBD1. CDR3 length equals 15 residues. Trimming cost V 7 bases and J 9 bases; bases outside gene matches: 14. From germline, CDR1 is LNHDA and CDR2 SQIVND (reference sequence). The chain's CDR3 is CASNPTGVKIGIQYF. CDR3 in DNA: TGTGCCAGTAACCCGACAGGGGTGAAAATAGGCATTCAGTACTTC.

V and J are TRBV6-6 and TRBJ1-2; possibly TRBD1 for D (5 bases). V gave up 8 bases and J gave up 6 bases, with 13 bases separating them. Germline-derived CDR1 and CDR2 are MNHNY and SVGAGI (reference sequence). The length of the CDR3 is 12 residues. The CDR3 spells CASGRGLDGYTF. CDR3 bases: TGTGCCAGCGGGAGGGGCCTGGATGGCTACACCTTC.